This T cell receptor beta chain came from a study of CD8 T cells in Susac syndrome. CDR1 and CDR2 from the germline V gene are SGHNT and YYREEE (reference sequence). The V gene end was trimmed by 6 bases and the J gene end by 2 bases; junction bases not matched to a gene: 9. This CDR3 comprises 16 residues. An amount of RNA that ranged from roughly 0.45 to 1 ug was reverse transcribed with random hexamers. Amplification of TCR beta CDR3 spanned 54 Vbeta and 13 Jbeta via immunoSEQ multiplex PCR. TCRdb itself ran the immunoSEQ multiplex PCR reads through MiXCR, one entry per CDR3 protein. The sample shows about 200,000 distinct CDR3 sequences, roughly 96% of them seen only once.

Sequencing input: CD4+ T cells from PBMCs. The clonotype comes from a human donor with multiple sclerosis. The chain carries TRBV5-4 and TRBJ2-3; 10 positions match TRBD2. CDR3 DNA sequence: TGTGCCAGCAACCACCTGACTAGCGGGTTCACAGATACGCAGTATTTT. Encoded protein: CASNHLTSGFTDTQYF.